The clone carrying this T cell receptor beta chain was counted only a few times. Antigen: not known. Stability of Graves' hyperthyroidism was defined as absent ophthalmopathy progression within 18 months. Diagnosing involved the use of clinical symptoms, serum thyroxine and TRAb, thyroid ultrasound and orbital computed tomography. Amplified regions were TCR beta CDR3 sequences from RNA transcripts. Researchers ran a first-round RT-PCR on the TCR CDR3 using the HTBI primer set. From the multiplex PCR reads, TCRdb called clonotypes with MiXCR, one entry per CDR3 protein. Of a few hundred thousand distinct CDR3 sequences in the sample, around 21% were seen once. The entry originates in a study of T cells in Graves' hyperthyroidism and ophthalmopathy. Broader study findings: Ophthalmopathy prediction by the model preceded onset by a median roughly 6 months.

The CDR3 contains 17 residues. In germline, CDR1 is SGHVS, CDR2 FQNEAQ. After removal of 0 bases from V and 4 bases from J, the junction contained 10 bases not matched to a gene. V and J are TRBV7-8 and TRBJ2-5; the match to TRBD2 covers 8 bases. Sequencing was done on a sample of blood. This TCR was sampled from a man aged 18 to 30 with Graves' hyperthyroidism. The CDR3 nucleotides read TGTGCCAGCAGCTTAGCGTTAGGAGCGGGGGCGGCAGAGACCCAGTACTTC. It specifies CASSLALGAGAAETQYF.